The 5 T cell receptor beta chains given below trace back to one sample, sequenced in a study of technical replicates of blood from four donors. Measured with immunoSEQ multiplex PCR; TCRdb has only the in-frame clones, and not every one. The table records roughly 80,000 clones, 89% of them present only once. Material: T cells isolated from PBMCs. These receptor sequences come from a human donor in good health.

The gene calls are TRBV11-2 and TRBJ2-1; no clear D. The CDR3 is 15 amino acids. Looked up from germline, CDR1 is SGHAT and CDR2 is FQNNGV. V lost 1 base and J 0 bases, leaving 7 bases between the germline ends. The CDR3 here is CASSLGHDSYNEQFF. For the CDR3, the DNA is TGTGCCAGCAGCTTAGGGCACGACTCCTACAATGAGCAGTTCTTC.

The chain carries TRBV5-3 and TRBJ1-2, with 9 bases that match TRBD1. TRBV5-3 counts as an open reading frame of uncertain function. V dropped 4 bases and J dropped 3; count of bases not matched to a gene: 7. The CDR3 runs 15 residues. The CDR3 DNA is TGTGCCAGAAGCCCGGGACAGGGCGTGTACTATGGCTACACCTTC. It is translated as CARSPGQGVYYGYTF.

CDR3 region: CAIRENGGSHEQYF. DNA for the CDR3: TGTGCCATCAGGGAGAATGGAGGGTCGCACGAGCAGTACTTC. The chain joins TRBV10-3 to TRBJ2-7; maybe TRBD2 (6 bases). The CDR3 is 14 amino acids. Germline V gene lookup returns CDR1 ENHRY and CDR2 SYGVKD. V was clipped by 6 bases and J by 5 bases, with 17 bases between them.

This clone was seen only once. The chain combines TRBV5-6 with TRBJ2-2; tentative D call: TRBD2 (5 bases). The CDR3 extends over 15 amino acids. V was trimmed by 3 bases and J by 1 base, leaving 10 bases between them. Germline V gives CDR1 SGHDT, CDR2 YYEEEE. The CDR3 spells CASSSTGGNTGELFF. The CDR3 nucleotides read TGTGCCAGCAGCTCGACCGGAGGGAACACCGGGGAGCTGTTTTTT.

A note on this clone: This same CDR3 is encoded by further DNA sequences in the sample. CDR3 in DNA: TGCGCCAGCAGCTTGACAGGGTATAGCAATCAGCCCCAGCATTTT. Its translation is CASSLTGYSNQPQHF. The rearrangement links TRBV5-1 to TRBJ1-5; TRBD1 is a possible D gene (6 bases). V was pared by 1 base and J by 0 bases, with 8 bases between. This CDR3 region has 15 residues. The germline V gene has CDR1 SGHRS and CDR2 YFSETQ.